The TCR beta chain under discussion was sequenced for a study of cytomegalovirus exposure and HLA in healthy donors. The PCR was carried out with 60 Vbeta primers and 13 Jbeta primers. Method: immunoSEQ multiplex PCR; TCRdb's copy keeps in-frame clones and lacks some. The sample lists tens of thousands of clones, about 73% seen once, with approximately 16% in the top ten. The CDR3 extends over 14 amino acids. CDR1 and CDR2 from the germline V gene are MNHEY and SMNVEV (reference sequence). Between the trimmed V and J ends, which lost 7 bases and 0 bases, there was a span of 9 bases. The J gene is TRBJ2-2, the V gene TRBV27, with unresolved D. The receptor comes from a woman in her forties or fifties in good health and CMV-seropositive. The sequenced sample consisted of PBMCs. The CDR3 DNA follows: TGTGCCAGCAAGGCCAGGACGAACACCGGGGAGCTGTTTTTT. Encoded protein: CASKARTNTGELFF.